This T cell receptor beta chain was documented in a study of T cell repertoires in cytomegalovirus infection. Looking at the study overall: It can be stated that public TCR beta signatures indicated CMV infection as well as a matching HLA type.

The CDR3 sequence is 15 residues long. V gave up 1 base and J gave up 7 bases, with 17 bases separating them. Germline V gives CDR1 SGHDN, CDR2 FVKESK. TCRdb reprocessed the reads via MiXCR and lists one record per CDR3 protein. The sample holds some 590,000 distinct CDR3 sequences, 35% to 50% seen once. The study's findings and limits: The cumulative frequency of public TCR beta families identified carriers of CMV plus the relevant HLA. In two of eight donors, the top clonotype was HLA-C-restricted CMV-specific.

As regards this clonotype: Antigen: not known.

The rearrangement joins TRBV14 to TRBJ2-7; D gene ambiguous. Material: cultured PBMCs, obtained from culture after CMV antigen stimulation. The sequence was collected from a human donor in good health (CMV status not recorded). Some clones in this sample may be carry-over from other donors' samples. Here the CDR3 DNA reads TGTGCCAGCAGCCAAGCGGCCTGGACCCTAGGGGAGCAGTACTTC. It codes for CASSQAAWTLGEQYF. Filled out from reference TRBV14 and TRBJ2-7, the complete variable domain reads EAGVTQFPSHSVIEKGQTVTLRCDPISGHDNLYWYRRVMGKEIKFLLHFVKESKQDESGMPNNRFLAERTGGTYSTLKVQPAELEDSGVYFCASSQAAWTLGEQYFGPGTRLTVT.